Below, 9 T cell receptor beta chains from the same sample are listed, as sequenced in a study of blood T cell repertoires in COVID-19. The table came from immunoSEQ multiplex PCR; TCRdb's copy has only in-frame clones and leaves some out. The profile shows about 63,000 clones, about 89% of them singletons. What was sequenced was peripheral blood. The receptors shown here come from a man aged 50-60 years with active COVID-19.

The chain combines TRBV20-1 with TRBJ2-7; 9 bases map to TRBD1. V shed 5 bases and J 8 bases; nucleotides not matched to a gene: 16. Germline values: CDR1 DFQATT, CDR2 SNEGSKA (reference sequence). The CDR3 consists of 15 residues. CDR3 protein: CSARGQGRLPLKQYF. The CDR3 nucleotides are TGCAGTGCTCGTGGACAGGGGCGCCTCCCCCTTAAGCAGTACTTC.

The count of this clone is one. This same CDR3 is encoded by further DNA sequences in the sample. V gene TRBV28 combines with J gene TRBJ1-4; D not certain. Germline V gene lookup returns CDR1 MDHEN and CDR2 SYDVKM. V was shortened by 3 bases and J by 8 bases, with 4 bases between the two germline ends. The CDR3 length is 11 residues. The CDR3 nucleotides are TGTGCCAGCAGTTTGAGAGAAAAACTGTTTTTT. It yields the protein CASSLREKLFF.

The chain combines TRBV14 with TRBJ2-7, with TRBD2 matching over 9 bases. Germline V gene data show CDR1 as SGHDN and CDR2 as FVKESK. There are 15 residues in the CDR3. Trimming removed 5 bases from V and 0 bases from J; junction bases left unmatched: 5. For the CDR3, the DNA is TGTGCCAGCAGCAAAAGTAGCGGGAGCTCCTACGAGCAGTACTTC. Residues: CASSKSSGSSYEQYF.

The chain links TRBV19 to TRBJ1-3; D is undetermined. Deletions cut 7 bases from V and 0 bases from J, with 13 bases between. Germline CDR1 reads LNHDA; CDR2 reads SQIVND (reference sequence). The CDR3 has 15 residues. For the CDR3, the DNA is TGTGCCAGTACCTCAGACACCAGCTCTGGAAACACCATATATTTT. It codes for CASTSDTSSGNTIYF.

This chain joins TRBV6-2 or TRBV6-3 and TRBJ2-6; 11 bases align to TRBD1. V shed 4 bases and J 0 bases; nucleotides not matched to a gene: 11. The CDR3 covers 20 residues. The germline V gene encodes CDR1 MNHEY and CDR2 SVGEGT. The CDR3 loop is CASSWIEGQGASSGANVLTF. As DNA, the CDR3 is TGTGCCAGCAGTTGGATAGAAGGACAGGGGGCTTCCTCTGGGGCCAACGTCCTGACTTTC.

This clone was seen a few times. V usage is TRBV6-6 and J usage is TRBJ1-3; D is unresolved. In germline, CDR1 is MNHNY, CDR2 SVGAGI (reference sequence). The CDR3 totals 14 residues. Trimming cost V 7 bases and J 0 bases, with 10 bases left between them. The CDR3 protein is CASNPKSSGNTIYF. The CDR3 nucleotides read TGTGCCAGCAACCCCAAGAGCTCTGGAAACACCATATATTTT.

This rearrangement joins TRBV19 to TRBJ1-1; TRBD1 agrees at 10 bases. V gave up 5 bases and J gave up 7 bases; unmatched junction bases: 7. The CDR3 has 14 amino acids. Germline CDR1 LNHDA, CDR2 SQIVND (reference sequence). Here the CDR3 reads CASSPRDRGFEAFF. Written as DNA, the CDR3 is TGTGCCAGTAGTCCTCGGGACAGGGGTTTTGAAGCTTTCTTT.

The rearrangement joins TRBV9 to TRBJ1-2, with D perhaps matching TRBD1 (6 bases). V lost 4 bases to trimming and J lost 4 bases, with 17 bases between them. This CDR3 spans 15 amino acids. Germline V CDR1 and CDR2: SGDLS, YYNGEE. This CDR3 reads CASSPLGGDVYGYTF. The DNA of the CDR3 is TGTGCCAGCAGCCCGCTAGGGGGGGACGTCTATGGCTACACCTTC.

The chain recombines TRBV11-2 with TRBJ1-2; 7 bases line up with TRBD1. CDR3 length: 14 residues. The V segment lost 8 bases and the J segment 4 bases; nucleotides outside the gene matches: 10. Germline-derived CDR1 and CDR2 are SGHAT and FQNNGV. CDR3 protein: CASQNTGVGYGYTF. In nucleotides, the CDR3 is TGTGCCAGCCAGAATACAGGGGTTGGCTATGGCTACACCTTC. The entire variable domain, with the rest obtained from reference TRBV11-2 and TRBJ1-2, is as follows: EAGVAQSPRYKIIEKRQSVAFWCNPISGHATLYWYQQILGQGPKLLIQFQNNGVVDDSQLPKDRFSAERLKGVDSTLKIQPAKLEDSAVYLCASQNTGVGYGYTFGSGTRLTVV.